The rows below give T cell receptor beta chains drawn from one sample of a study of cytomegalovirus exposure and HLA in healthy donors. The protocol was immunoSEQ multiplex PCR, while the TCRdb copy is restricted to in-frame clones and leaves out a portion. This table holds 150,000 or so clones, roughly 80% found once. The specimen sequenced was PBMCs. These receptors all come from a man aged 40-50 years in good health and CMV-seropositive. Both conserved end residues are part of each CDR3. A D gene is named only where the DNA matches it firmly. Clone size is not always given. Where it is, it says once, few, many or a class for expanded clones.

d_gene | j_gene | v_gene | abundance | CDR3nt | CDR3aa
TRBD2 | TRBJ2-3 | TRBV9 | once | TGTGCCAGCAGCGTAGGGGGGGGAATTGGGGATACGCAGTATTTT | CASSVGGGIGDTQYF
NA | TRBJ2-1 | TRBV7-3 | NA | TGTGCCAGCAGCTCCGATAGTGACAATGAGCAGTTCTTC | CASSSDSDNEQFF
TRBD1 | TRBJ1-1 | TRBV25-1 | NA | TGTGCCAGCACGACAGGGGTATACACTGAAGCTTTCTTT | CASTTGVYTEAFF
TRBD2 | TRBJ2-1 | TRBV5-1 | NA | TGCGCCAGCAGCTTATCTAGCGGGGGAAACAATGAGCAGTTCTTC | CASSLSSGGNNEQFF
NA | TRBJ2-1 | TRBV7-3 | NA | TGTGCCAGCAGCCCCTCTAGCGCCTACAATGAGCAGTTCTTC | CASSPSSAYNEQFF
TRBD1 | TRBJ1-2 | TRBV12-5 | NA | TGTGCTAGTGGTTTGGCCCGACAGGGAAATGGCTACACCTTC | CASGLARQGNGYTF
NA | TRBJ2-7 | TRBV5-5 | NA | TGTGCCAGCAGCTCCCTCTGGGGCGACGAGCAGTACTTC | CASSSLWGDEQYF
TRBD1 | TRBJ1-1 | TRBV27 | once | TGTGCCAGCAGTTACCAGGGGGAAGCTCCGGCTTTCTTT | CASSYQGEAPAFF
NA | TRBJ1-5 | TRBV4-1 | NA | TGCGCCAGCAGCCGCACTGGGGCGCGCAATCAGCCCCAGCATTTT | CASSRTGARNQPQHF
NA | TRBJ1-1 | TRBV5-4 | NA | TGTGCCAGCAGCTTGGATTTCGGGAACACTGAAGCTTTCTTT | CASSLDFGNTEAFF
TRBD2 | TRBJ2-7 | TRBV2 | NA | TGTGCCAGCAGAGATAGCGGGCCCACCTACGAGCAGTACTTC | CASRDSGPTYEQYF
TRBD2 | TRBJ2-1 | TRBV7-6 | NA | TGTGCCAGCAGCCCTAGCGGGTGGTCCTTCAATGAGCAGTTCTTC | CASSPSGWSFNEQFF
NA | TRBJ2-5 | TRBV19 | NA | TGTGCCAGTAGTTTGTTTAGCGGATCCAATGGGGAGACCCAGTACTTC | CASSLFSGSNGETQYF
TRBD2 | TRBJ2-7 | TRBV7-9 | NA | TGTTCCAGCGGTTCGACTAGCGGAACCTCCTACGAGCAGTACTTC | CSSGSTSGTSYEQYF
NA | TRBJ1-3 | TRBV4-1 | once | TGCGCCAGCAGCCAACTCCCGGGACAATTCTCTGGAAACACCATATATTTT | CASSQLPGQFSGNTIYF
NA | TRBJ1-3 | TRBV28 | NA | TGTGCCAGCCCCGTCCGGTCCCAGGGGCCCAAGTGCACCATATATTTT | CASPVRSQGPKCTIYF
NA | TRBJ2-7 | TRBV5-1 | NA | TGCGCCAGCAGCTCCGGGACTGTTCCCTACGAGCAGTACTTC | CASSSGTVPYEQYF
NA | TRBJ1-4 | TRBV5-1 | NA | TGCGCCAGCAGCTTGACAGGGCTTAATGAAAAACTGTTTTTT | CASSLTGLNEKLFF
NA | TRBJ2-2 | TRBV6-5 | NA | TGTGCCAGCAGTCCAGGCCCCGGGGAGCTGTTTTTT | CASSPGPGELFF
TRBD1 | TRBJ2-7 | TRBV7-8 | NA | TGTGCCAGCAGCTTAAGAGGGACAGAGTTAGACGAGCAGTACTTC | CASSLRGTELDEQYF
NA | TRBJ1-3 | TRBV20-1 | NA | TGCAGTGCTAGTGCGGGCCACACCATATATTTT | CSASAGHTIYF
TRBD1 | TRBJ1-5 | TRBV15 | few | TGTGCCACCAGCAGGGACAGGAGCAATCAGCCCCAGCATTTT | CATSRDRSNQPQHF
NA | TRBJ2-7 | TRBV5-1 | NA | TGCGCCAGCAGCTTGGGGTTTGGGGCCTCCTACGAGCAGTACTTC | CASSLGFGASYEQYF
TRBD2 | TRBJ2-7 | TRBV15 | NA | TGTGCCACCTCCGGGACTAGCGGGAGGTCCGAGCAGTACTTC | CATSGTSGRSEQYF
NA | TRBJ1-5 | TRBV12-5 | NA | TGTGCTAGTGGATCCATTAGGACAGCCAGTTATGGCAATCAGCCCCAGCATTTT | CASGSIRTASYGNQPQHF
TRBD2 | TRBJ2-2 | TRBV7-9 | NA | TGTGCCAGCAGCTACACCGGAGCGGGAGAGGCCGGGGAGCTGTTTTTT | CASSYTGAGEAGELFF
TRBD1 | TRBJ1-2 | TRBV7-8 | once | TGTGCCAGCAGCTCCACCGGGACAGGGGGCCGTCTTTATGGCTACACCTTC | CASSSTGTGGRLYGYTF
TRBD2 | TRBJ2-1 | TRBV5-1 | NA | TGCGCCAGCAGCTTGGTAGCGGGGACTACCTGGAATGAGCAGTTCTTC | CASSLVAGTTWNEQFF
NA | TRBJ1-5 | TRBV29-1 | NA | TGCAGCGCCAGCTTCGGACAGATGGGGCAGCCCCAGCATTTT | CSASFGQMGQPQHF
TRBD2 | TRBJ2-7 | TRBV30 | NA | TGTGCCTGGAGTCAAGGACTAGCGGAGTACGAGCAGTACTTC | CAWSQGLAEYEQYF
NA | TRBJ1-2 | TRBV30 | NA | TGTGCCTTGTCGGCAGACAATGGCTACACCTTC | CALSADNGYTF
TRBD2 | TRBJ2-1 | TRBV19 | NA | TGTGCCAGTAGTAGACCCGAATCTCACCGCAGGACTAGCGGATTAGACAATGAGCAGTTCTTC | CASSRPESHRRTSGLDNEQFF
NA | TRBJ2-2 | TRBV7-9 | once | TGTGCCAGCAGCTTACCGGGGGCGAACACCGGGGAGCTGTTTTTT | CASSLPGANTGELFF
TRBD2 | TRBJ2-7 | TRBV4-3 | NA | TGCGCCAGCAGCCAAGGGCTAGCGGGAGCCCCCTACGAGCAGTACTTC | CASSQGLAGAPYEQYF
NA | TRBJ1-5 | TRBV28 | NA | TGTGCCAGCAGTTTGGTCCAGGGAGGTCAGCCCCAGCATTTT | CASSLVQGGQPQHF
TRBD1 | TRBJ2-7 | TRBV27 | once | TGTGCCAGCAGGAAACAGGGGAGTAACGAGCAGTACTTC | CASRKQGSNEQYF
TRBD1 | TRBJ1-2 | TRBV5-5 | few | TGTGCCAGCAGCTTGGGACAGGGAAACTATGGCTACACCTTC | CASSLGQGNYGYTF
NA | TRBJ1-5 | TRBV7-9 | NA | TGTGCCAGCAGCCCAGGGTATTCTAGCAATCAGCCCCAGCATTTT | CASSPGYSSNQPQHF
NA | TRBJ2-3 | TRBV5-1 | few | TGCGCCAGCGCGGAGATCCTTGCAGATACGCAGTATTTT | CASAEILADTQYF
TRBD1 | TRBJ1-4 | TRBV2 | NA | TGTGCCAGCAGTGTCGGGCAGGGGGCGGTAAAACTGTTTTTT | CASSVGQGAVKLFF
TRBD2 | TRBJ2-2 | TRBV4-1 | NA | TGCGCCAGCAGCCAAGTCGGGACTAGCCCCGGGGAGCTGTTTTTT | CASSQVGTSPGELFF
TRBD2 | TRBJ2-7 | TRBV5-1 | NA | TGCGCCAGCAGCCCCACTAGCGGGGCCTATTACGAGCAGTACTTC | CASSPTSGAYYEQYF
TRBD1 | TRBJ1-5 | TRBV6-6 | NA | TGTGCCAGCAACATACTTGGACAGGGACATCAGCCCCAGCATTTT | CASNILGQGHQPQHF
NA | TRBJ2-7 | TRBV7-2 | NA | TGTGCCAGCAGCTTAGGCGCCGACTACTCCTACGAGCAGTACTTC | CASSLGADYSYEQYF
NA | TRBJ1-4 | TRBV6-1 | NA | TGTGCCAGCAGTCCCCAGCAGGTCGGTGAAAAACTGTTTTTT | CASSPQQVGEKLFF
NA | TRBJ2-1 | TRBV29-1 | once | TGCAGCGGGTCGGGAGTAAATGAGCAGTTCTTC | CSGSGVNEQFF
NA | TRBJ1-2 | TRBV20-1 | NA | TGCAGTGGGGGAGTTGGAGATGGCTACACCTTC | CSGGVGDGYTF
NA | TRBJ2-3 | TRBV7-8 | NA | TGTGCCAGCAGCCACGATCAGCCGGGGGTGGGCACAGATACGCAGTATTTT | CASSHDQPGVGTDTQYF
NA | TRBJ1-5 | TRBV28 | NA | TGTGCCAGCAGTTTCATCTCGGATCAGCCCCAGCATTTT | CASSFISDQPQHF
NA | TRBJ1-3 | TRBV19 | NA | TGTGCCAGTAGTGAACAGGGAACTGGAAACACCATATATTTT | CASSEQGTGNTIYF
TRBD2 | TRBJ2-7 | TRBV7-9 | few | TGTGCCAGCAGCTTAGCCGGACTAGACTCCTACGAGCAGTACTTC | CASSLAGLDSYEQYF
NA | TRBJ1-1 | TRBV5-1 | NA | TGCGCCAGCAGTCTGAGCCTGAACACTGAAGCTTTCTTT | CASSLSLNTEAFF
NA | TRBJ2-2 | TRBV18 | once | TGTGCCAGCTCACCACGTCAGGGAAGAAACGGGGAGCTGTTTTTT | CASSPRQGRNGELFF
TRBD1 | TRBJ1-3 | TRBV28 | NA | TGTGCCAGCAGTTTACCCTCAAGACAGGGTGGAAACACCATATATTTT | CASSLPSRQGGNTIYF
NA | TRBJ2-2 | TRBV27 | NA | TGTGCCAGCAAAACAGGGACCGGGGAGCTGTTTTTT | CASKTGTGELFF
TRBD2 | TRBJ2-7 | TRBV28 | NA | TGTGCCAGCAGTTTTCCGGGGGGGAGTAGCTACGAGCAGTACTTC | CASSFPGGSSYEQYF
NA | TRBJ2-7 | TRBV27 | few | TGTGCCAGCAGTTTCCGGCCCAGGGCAGCCTTCTACGAGCAGTACTTC | CASSFRPRAAFYEQYF